Detailed here is one T cell receptor (beta chain). Antigen unknown. Other DNA sequences in this sample translate to the same CDR3. These data originate in a study of cytomegalovirus exposure and HLA in healthy donors. Findings of the study overall: HLA alleles were associated with fewer than 20,000 TCR beta sequences in a later analysis at 0.05 false discovery rate.

Primers included in the PCR were 60 Vbeta and 13 Jbeta primers. The assay was immunoSEQ multiplex PCR, and TCRdb's table has in-frame clones only and misses some. This table holds about 130,000 clones, around 80% found once. The clonotype comes from a young man in good health. The sequenced sample consisted of PBMCs.

The CDR3 nucleotides read TGTGCCATCACTGGGGAGGCCGGGGAGCTGTTTTTT. Its translation is CAITGEAGELFF. The chain links TRBV10-3 to TRBJ2-2; possibly TRBD2 for D (6 bases). Germline assignment: CDR1 ENHRY and CDR2 SYGVKD. The CDR3 sequence is 12 residues long. V lost 7 bases, J lost 6 bases, and 9 bases lay in between.